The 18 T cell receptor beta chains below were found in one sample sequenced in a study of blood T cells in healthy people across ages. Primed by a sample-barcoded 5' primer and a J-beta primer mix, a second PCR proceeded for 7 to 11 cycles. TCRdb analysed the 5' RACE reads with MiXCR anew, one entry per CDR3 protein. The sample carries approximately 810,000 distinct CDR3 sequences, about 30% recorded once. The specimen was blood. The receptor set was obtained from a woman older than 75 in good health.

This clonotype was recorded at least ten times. CDR3 nucleotides: TGCAGTGCTTATACAGGGCCAGGGCAGCCCCAGCATTTT. Its protein is CSAYTGPGQPQHF. The chain links TRBV20-1 to TRBJ1-5; D may be TRBD1 (6 bases). The CDR3 runs to 13 residues. Per germline, CDR1 DFQATT and CDR2 SNEGSKA (reference sequence). V was pared by 5 bases and J by 7 bases, with 15 bases between.

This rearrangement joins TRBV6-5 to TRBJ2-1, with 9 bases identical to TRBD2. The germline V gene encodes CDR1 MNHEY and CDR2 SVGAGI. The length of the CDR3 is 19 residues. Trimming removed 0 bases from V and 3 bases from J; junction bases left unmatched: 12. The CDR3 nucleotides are TGTGCCAGCAGTTACTCTTTTGCTAGCGGGGCCGTCGGCTACAATGAGCAGTTCTTC. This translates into CASSYSFASGAVGYNEQFF.

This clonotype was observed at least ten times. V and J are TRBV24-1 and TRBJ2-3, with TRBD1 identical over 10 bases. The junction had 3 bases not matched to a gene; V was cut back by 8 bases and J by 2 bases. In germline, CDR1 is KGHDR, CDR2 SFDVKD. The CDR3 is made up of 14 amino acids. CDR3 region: CATKGQGSTDTQYF. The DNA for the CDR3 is TGTGCCACCAAGGGACAGGGGTCCACAGATACGCAGTATTTT.

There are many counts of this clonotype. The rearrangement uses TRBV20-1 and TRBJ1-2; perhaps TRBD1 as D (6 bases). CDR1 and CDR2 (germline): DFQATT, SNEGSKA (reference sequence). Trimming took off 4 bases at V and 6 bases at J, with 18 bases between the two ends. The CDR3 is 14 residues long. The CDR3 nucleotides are TGCAGTGCTAAAAAGCTTAGGGGGAAGGATGGCTACACCTTC. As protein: CSAKKLRGKDGYTF.

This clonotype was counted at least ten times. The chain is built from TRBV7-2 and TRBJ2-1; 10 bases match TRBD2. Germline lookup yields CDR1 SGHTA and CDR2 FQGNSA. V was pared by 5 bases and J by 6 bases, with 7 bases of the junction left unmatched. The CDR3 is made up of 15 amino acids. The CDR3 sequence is CASSPISGGPNEQFF. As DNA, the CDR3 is TGTGCCAGCAGCCCGATTAGCGGGGGGCCCAATGAGCAGTTCTTC.

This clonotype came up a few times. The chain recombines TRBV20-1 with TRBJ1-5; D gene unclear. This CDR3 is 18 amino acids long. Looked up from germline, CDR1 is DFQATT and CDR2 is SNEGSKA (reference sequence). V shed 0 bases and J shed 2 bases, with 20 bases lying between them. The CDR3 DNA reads TGCAGTGCTAGAGATAGGTGGCGGGAGAGTGTGGGCAATCAGCCCCAGCATTTT. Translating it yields CSARDRWRESVGNQPQHF.

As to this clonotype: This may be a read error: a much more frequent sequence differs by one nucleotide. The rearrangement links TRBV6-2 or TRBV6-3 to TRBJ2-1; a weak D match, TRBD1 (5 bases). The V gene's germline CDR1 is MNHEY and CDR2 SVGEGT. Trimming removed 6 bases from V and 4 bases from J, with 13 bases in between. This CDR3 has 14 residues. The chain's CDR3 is CASRYVQEYNEQFF. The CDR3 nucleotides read TGTGCCAGCAGGTACGTACAGGAGTACAATGAGCAGTTCTTC.

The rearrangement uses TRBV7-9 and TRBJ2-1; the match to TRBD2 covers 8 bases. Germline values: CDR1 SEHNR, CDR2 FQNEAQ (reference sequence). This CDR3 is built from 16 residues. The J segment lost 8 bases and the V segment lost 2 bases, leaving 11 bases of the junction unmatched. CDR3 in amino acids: CASSLIRSGSTDEQFF. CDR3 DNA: TGTGCCAGCAGCTTAATCAGGAGCGGGAGTACGGATGAGCAGTTCTTC.

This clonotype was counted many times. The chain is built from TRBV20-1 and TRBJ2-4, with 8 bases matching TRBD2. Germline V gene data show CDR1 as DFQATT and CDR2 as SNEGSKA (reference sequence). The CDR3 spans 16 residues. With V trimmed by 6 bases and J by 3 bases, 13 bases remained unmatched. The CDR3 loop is CSAKSGGAGDKNIQYF. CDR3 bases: TGCAGTGCGAAGTCGGGGGGGGCCGGGGACAAAAACATTCAGTACTTC.

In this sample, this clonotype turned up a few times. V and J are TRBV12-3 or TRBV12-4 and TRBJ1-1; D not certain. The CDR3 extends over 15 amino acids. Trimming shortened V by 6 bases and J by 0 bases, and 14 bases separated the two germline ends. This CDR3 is CASRPPGIMNTEAFF. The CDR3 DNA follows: TGTGCCAGCAGGCCTCCCGGGATCATGAACACTGAAGCTTTCTTT.

DNA of the CDR3: TGTGCCAGCTCACCAGTGGTAGTGCGGGGGGCCAACACTGAAGCTTTCTTT. It specifies CASSPVVVRGANTEAFF. The chain links TRBV18 to TRBJ1-1; D may be TRBD1 (6 bases). Trimming left V 2 bases short and J 2 bases short, with 18 bases between. The germline V gene encodes CDR1 KGHSH and CDR2 LQKENI. The CDR3 sequence is 17 residues long.

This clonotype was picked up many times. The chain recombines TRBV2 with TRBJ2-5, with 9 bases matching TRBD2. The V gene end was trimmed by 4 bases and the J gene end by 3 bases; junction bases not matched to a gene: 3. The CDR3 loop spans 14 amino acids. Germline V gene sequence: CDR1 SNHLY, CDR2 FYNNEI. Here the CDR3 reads CASSGAGGKETQYF. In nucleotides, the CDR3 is TGTGCCAGCAGTGGCGCGGGGGGGAAAGAGACCCAGTACTTC.

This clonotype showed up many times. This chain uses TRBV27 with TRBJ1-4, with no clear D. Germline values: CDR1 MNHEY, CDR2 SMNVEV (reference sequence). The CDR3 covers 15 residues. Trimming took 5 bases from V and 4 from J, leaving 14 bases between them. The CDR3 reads CASSGGKYYNEKLFF. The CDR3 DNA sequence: TGTGCCAGCAGTGGAGGGAAATACTATAATGAAAAACTGTTTTTT.

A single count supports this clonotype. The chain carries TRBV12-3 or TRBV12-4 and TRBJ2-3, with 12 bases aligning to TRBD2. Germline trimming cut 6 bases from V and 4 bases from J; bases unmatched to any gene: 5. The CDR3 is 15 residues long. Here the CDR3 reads CASRSTSGSADTQYF. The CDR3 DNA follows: TGTGCCAGCAGGTCGACTAGCGGGAGCGCAGATACGCAGTATTTT.

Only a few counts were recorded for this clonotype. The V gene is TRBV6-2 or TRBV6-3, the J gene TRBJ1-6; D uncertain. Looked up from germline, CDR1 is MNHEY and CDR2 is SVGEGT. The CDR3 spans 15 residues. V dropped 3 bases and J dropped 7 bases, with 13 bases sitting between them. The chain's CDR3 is CASSYVGSGNSPLHF. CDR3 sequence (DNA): TGTGCCAGCAGTTATGTTGGGAGTGGCAATTCACCCCTCCACTTT.

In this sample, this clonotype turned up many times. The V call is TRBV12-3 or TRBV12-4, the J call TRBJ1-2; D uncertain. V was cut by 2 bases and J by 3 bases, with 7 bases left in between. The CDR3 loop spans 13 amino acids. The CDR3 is CASSLTADYGYTF. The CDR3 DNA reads TGTGCCAGCAGTTTAACGGCGGACTATGGCTACACCTTC.

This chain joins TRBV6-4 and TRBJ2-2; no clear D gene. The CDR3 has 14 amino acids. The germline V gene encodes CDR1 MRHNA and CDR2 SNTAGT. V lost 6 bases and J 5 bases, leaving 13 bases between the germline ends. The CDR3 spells CASRIASLTGELFF. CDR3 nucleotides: TGTGCCAGCAGAATAGCTTCTCTAACCGGGGAGCTGTTTTTT.

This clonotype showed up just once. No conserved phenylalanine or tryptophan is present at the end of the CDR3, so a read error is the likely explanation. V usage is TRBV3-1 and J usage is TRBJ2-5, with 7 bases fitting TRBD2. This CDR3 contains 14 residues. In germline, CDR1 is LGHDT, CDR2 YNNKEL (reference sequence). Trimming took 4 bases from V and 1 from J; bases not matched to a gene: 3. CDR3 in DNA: TGTGCCAGCAGCCCTGGGGGGGGCCAAGAGACCCAGTACTGC. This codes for CASSPGGGQETQYC.